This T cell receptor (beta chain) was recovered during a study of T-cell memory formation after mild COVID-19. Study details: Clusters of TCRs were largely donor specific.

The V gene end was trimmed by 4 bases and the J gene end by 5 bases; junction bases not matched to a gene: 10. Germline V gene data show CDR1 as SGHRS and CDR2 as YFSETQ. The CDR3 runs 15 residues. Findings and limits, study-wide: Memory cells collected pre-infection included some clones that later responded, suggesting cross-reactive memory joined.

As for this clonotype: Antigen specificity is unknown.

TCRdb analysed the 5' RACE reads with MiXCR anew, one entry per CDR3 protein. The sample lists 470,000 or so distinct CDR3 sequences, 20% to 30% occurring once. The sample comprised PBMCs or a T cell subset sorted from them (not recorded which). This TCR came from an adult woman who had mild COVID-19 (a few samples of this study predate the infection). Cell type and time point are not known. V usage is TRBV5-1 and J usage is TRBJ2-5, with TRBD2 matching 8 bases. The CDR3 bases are TGCGCCAGCAGCGTTAGGGACCCGGGAGGGGAGACCCAGTACTTC. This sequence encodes CASSVRDPGGETQYF.